This T cell receptor beta chain came from a study of blood T cell repertoires in COVID-19. About the research overall: Acute and convalescent COVID-19 specimens originated in the United States, Italy and Spain. From T cells, B-cell-depleted T cells, or PBMCs came the material, which was cDNA or gDNA.

In the study's own analysis: Estimation of nucleated cell counts relied on the amplification of reference gene primers. This table comes from immunoSEQ multiplex PCR, and its TCRdb copy is limited to in-frame clones, with some not included. That table gives V, J and clone size, and the DNA gave D and trimming. The table includes about 140,000 clones, roughly 84% detected once. The germline gives CDR1 MGHRA, CDR2 YSYEKL. The length of the CDR3 is 18 residues. The V and J ends lost 0 bases and 4 bases, in that order; junction bases with no gene match: 6. The rearrangement joins TRBV4-1 to TRBJ2-5; 15 bases align to TRBD2. This receptor was identified in a man aged 60 to 75 with active or convalescent COVID-19. Input material: peripheral blood. CDR3 in amino acids: CASSQDRTSGGASETQYF. DNA of the CDR3: TGCGCCAGCAGCCAAGATAGGACTAGCGGGGGGGCGTCAGAGACCCAGTACTTC.